This TCR beta chain is from a study of identical twins. The study's findings and limits: Abundant beta clonotypes from cord blood bore fewer insertions; memory repertoires lacked this pattern.

Each CDR3 protein is one row after TCRdb ran MiXCR on the 5' RACE reads. Here the sample spans about 530,000 distinct CDR3 sequences, roughly 15% being singletons. Germline V lookup: CDR1 ENHRY, CDR2 SYGVKD. V shed 4 bases and J 5 bases; nucleotides not matched to a gene: 3. The length of the CDR3 is 14 residues. This clonotype appeared a few times. Its antigen is still unknown. These data also formed part of another study, on yellow fever vaccine responses in identical twins.

The rearrangement uses TRBV10-3 and TRBJ2-3; 10 positions agree with TRBD1. Source material: CD4+ T cells sorted from blood. The TCR originated in a young woman in good health. CDR3 DNA: TGTGCCATCAGTGGGACAGGGGGATTAGATACGCAGTATTTT. It translates to CAISGTGGLDTQYF.